A selection of T cell receptor beta chains follows, all from one sample in a study of control samples from healthy donors and cancer patients. Clones were sequenced by immunoSEQ multiplex PCR, and TCRdb holds only the in-frame ones, with some missing. The table has 200,000 to 250,000 clones, 90% to 95% seen once; the top ten hold more than 1.3%. Sequencing used blood. Every receptor here comes from a man aged 45 to 65 in good health. The CDR3 runs from the conserved cysteine through the conserved F or W. Fields, in order: D gene, J gene, clone size, V gene, CDR3 DNA, CDR3 protein. D genes are given only for firm matches. Where a row states a size, it is once, few, many or the class of an expanded clone; other rows omit it.

D: NA; J: TRBJ2-1; size: NA; V: TRBV19; DNA: TGTGCCAGTAGTATCACCGGGACAAGGGGGAACAATGAGCAGTTCTTC; CDR3: CASSITGTRGNNEQFF
D: NA; J: TRBJ1-4; size: NA; V: TRBV19; DNA: TGTGCCAGTAGTAATTTGGGTGAGGCCGGGGGACTGTTTTTT; CDR3: CASSNLGEAGGLFF
D: TRBD1; J: TRBJ2-5; size: NA; V: TRBV18; DNA: TGTGCCAGCTCACTTCTCCCGGGACAGGGGAGGGAGACCCAGTACTTC; CDR3: CASSLLPGQGRETQYF
D: NA; J: TRBJ1-3; size: once; V: TRBV2; DNA: TGTGCCAGCAGTCCGGGGTCCTCTGGAAACACCATATATTTT; CDR3: CASSPGSSGNTIYF
D: TRBD2; J: TRBJ2-3; size: NA; V: TRBV11-3; DNA: TGTGCCAGCAGCAGAGGACTAGCGGGGACAGATACGCAGTATTTT; CDR3: CASSRGLAGTDTQYF
D: TRBD2; J: TRBJ2-5; size: NA; V: TRBV24-1; DNA: TGTGCCACCTCAGCGGGGGGGGCCGGGGAGACCCAGTACTTC; CDR3: CATSAGGAGETQYF
D: TRBD1; J: TRBJ1-4; size: NA; V: TRBV18; DNA: TGTGCCAGCTCACCTTCAGGGGGAAGTGAAAAACTGTTTTTT; CDR3: CASSPSGGSEKLFF
D: NA; J: TRBJ1-5; size: NA; V: TRBV18; DNA: TGTGCCAGCTCACCTACCGGGGCTTCAGGGGAGCCCCAGCATTTT; CDR3: CASSPTGASGEPQHF
D: NA; J: TRBJ1-2; size: NA; V: TRBV24-1; DNA: TGTGCCACCAGTGATTCCCACCTCGACCCCTGGAACAACTATGGCTACACCTTC; CDR3: CATSDSHLDPWNNYGYTF
D: NA; J: TRBJ1-2; size: NA; V: TRBV6-5; DNA: TGTGCCAGCAGTTACCGAGGGGTCGGCTATGGCTACACCTTC; CDR3: CASSYRGVGYGYTF
D: NA; J: TRBJ1-3; size: once; V: TRBV3-1/TRBV3-2; DNA: TGTGCCACAGGGGGAAACACCATATATTTT; CDR3: CATGGNTIYF
D: TRBD1; J: TRBJ2-1; size: NA; V: TRBV5-5; DNA: TGTGCCAGCAGCTTGGGACAGGGTAAGGATGAGCAGTTCTTC; CDR3: CASSLGQGKDEQFF
D: NA; J: TRBJ1-5; size: NA; V: TRBV28; DNA: TGTGCCAGCAGTTTAAGAGGATATAGCAATCAGCCCCAGCATTTT; CDR3: CASSLRGYSNQPQHF
D: TRBD1; J: TRBJ1-2; size: once; V: TRBV7-8; DNA: TGTGCCAGCAGCTTAGCAAGACAGGGAATCGGGTATGGCTACACCTTC; CDR3: CASSLARQGIGYGYTF
D: NA; J: TRBJ1-1; size: NA; V: TRBV19; DNA: TGTGCCAGTAGCTCCGGGACTACTTTCACTGAAGCTTTCTTT; CDR3: CASSSGTTFTEAFF
D: NA; J: TRBJ2-5; size: NA; V: TRBV5-1; DNA: TGCGCCAGCAGCTTGGGACTCAAAGAGACCCAGTACTTC; CDR3: CASSLGLKETQYF
D: NA; J: TRBJ1-1; size: once; V: TRBV18; DNA: TGTGCCAGCTCCTTGGACAGACGGAACACTGAAGCTTTCTTT; CDR3: CASSLDRRNTEAFF
D: NA; J: TRBJ2-3; size: NA; V: TRBV2; DNA: TGTGCCAGCAGTCGAGAAGATACGCAGTATTTT; CDR3: CASSREDTQYF
D: NA; J: TRBJ2-1; size: NA; V: TRBV29-1; DNA: TGCAGCGTTGTTTTTCTTGAGCAGTTCTTC; CDR3: CSVVFLEQFF
D: NA; J: TRBJ1-2; size: NA; V: TRBV25-1; DNA: TGTGCCAGCAACGGGGCGCCGGCTAACTATGGCTACACCTTC; CDR3: CASNGAPANYGYTF
D: NA; J: TRBJ2-1; size: NA; V: TRBV9; DNA: TGTGCCAGCAGCGTACGACAGACAAACTACAATGAGCAGTTCTTC; CDR3: CASSVRQTNYNEQFF
D: NA; J: TRBJ2-3; size: NA; V: TRBV2; DNA: TGTGCCAGCAGTGGCACTTCTGGGGGGCGCTGGACAGATACGCAGTATTTT; CDR3: CASSGTSGGRWTDTQYF
D: TRBD1; J: TRBJ2-5; size: NA; V: TRBV5-1; DNA: TGCGCCAGCAGCTTGGGGGACAGACAAGAGACCCAGTACTTC; CDR3: CASSLGDRQETQYF
D: NA; J: TRBJ1-2; size: NA; V: TRBV20-1; DNA: TGCAGTGCCCCCAGGAACTATGGCTACACCTTC; CDR3: CSAPRNYGYTF
D: NA; J: TRBJ2-7; size: NA; V: TRBV20-1; DNA: TGCAGTGCAGCTCTCGAGCAGTACTTC; CDR3: CSAALEQYF
D: TRBD1; J: TRBJ2-7; size: NA; V: TRBV7-2; DNA: TGTGCCAGCAGCTCGCCCGGGACAGGGGTCGAGCAGTACTTC; CDR3: CASSSPGTGVEQYF
D: NA; J: TRBJ2-1; size: NA; V: TRBV6-4; DNA: TGTGCCAGCAGTGACAATTCCTACAATGAGCAGTTCTTC; CDR3: CASSDNSYNEQFF
D: NA; J: TRBJ1-4; size: NA; V: TRBV5-1; DNA: TGCGCCAGCAGCCGGGACACGCTATTTGAAAAACTGTTTTTT; CDR3: CASSRDTLFEKLFF